These T cell receptor beta chains were read from a single sample in a study of cytomegalovirus exposure and HLA in healthy donors. The assay was immunoSEQ multiplex PCR, and TCRdb's table has in-frame clones only and misses some. The sample holds tens of thousands of clones, approximately 90% seen once. Specimen: PBMCs. These receptors came from a man between 18 and 29 years old in good health and CMV-seronegative. Each CDR3 is given without its conserved first and last residue. D genes are given only for firm matches. Not all rows give a size; the values are once, few, many and, for expanded clones, a class.

D | size | V | CDR3
TRBD2 | - | TRBV28 | ASRRLAGAYEQY
TRBD2 | - | TRBV9 | ASSGPGLAGYNEQF
- | - | TRBV30 | AWKGRVDTEAF
TRBD1 | - | TRBV19 | ASRDSRGSGNTIY
TRBD1 | - | TRBV6-6 | ASRSGTGGYYEQY
TRBD2 | - | TRBV5-1 | ASSARLAGPDTQY
- | - | TRBV18 | ASSPTRTSSTDTQY
- | - | TRBV29-1 | SQKGDSDTQY
- | - | TRBV6-1 | ASAPAMNTEAF
- | once | TRBV6-1 | ASSDYSPLH
TRBD1 | - | TRBV6-5 | ASSASRDSKPLH
TRBD1 | - | TRBV11-1 | ASSLLQGALQETQY
- | - | TRBV4-1 | ASSQAGAGGNYGYT
TRBD1 | - | TRBV2 | ASMPGTDFGGVHEQY
- | once | TRBV9 | ASSVAGYDYEQY
- | - | TRBV5-8 | ASSPNPGLSFNEQF
TRBD2 | - | TRBV7-9 | ASSLGGLAGDGETQY
- | - | TRBV6-5 | ASSFGQFHEKLF
- | once | TRBV5-3 | ARIQGNEQF
- | - | TRBV20-1 | SAPRGEAF
- | - | TRBV28 | ASSSPGAGATDTQY